This T cell receptor beta chain appears in the sequencing data of a study of T cell responses to AZD1222 COVID-19 vaccine. Overall study findings and caveats: In a largely white British group with more females than males, clonal diversity was possibly underestimated. Spike-specific TCR breadth and depth were elevated following two AZD1222 doses.

Points on this clone: Its antigen is not identified. The same CDR3 can be traced to other DNA sequences in this sample.

TCRdb keeps only in-frame clones here, not all; method: immunoSEQ multiplex PCR. This sample carries fewer than 200,000 clones, about 90% of them seen once, and the ten largest clones take less than 0.55%. The TCR was taken from an adult in good health. The source material was peripheral blood, sampled on day 0 of AZD1222 vaccination.

The CDR3 loop reads CASRPTGGYGYTF. The DNA of the CDR3 is TGTGCCAGCAGACCTACAGGGGGATATGGCTACACCTTC. This chain connects TRBV6-5 to TRBJ1-2, with 8 nucleotides matching TRBD1. The CDR3 totals 13 residues. Germline-derived CDR1 and CDR2 are MNHEY and SVGAGI. After removal of 6 bases from V and 5 bases from J, the junction contained 5 bases not matched to a gene.